Presented here are 25 T cell receptor beta chains from one specimen sequenced in a study of OX40 agonist ivuxolimab in advanced cancers. The library was prepared using the immunoSEQ multiplex PCR assay. TCRdb mirrors the immuneACCESS table, restricted to in-frame sequences. Some clones are absent from its copies; in checked studies, under half trace to an unresolved V gene, and the reason for the others is unknown. In all, the sample holds 40,000 to 60,000 clones, and about 85% of those were seen once. In total, the top ten clones hold around 21% of the sample. The sample consisted of CD4+ or CD8+ T cells sorted from blood, taken in a trial of the OX40 agonist ivuxolimab. The receptors derive from an adult with an advanced solid tumor such as melanoma, head and neck, liver or kidney cancer.

This chain's CDR3 is CASSLGLAGNTDTQYF. CDR3 sequence (DNA): TGTGCCAGCAGTTTAGGACTAGCGGGGAACACAGATACGCAGTATTTT. The V gene is TRBV6-6, the J gene TRBJ2-3; 12 bases agree with TRBD2. The CDR3 is 16 amino acids. V shed 4 bases, J shed 2 bases, and the junction held 4 bases outside the gene matches. CDR1 is MNHNY, CDR2 SVGAGI, per germline (reference sequence).

This clone was observed a few times. This chain uses TRBV6-5 with TRBJ1-2; D is possibly TRBD1 (5 bases). V was cut by 10 bases and J by 4 bases, with 13 bases left in between. Germline V lookup: CDR1 MNHEY, CDR2 SVGAGI. There are 12 residues in the CDR3. The CDR3 nucleotides are TGTGCCACCTGGGGCGCTGGCTATGGCTACACCTTC. Its translation is CATWGAGYGYTF.

This chain links TRBV7-8 with TRBJ2-7; a possible D gene is TRBD1 (5 bases). Germline V gene sequence: CDR1 SGHVS, CDR2 FQNEAQ. The CDR3 contains 13 residues. With 6 bases removed from V and 1 base from J, the gap between germline ends came to 10 bases. The CDR3 DNA is TGTGCCAGCAGTCCGGACAATTCCTACGAGCAGTACGTC. It specifies CASSPDNSYEQYV.

The V call is TRBV10-3, the J call TRBJ2-3; 10 bases are shared with TRBD2. CDR1 ENHRY and CDR2 SYGVKD come from the germline V gene. This CDR3 spans 17 amino acids. V was clipped by 2 bases and J by 2 bases; unmatched bases: 7. The CDR3 coding sequence is TGTGCCATCAGTGAGGCTGTGCTAGCGGGGGACACAGATACGCAGTATTTT. It translates to CAISEAVLAGDTDTQYF.

The chain links TRBV7-2 to TRBJ2-1; D unclear. Per germline, CDR1 SGHTA and CDR2 FQGNSA. The V and J ends lost 3 bases and 7 bases respectively, with 13 bases between them. CDR3 length: 14 residues. In DNA form, the CDR3 reads TGTGCCAGCAGCTTGGGAACTAACGGGAATGAGCAGTTCTTC. Translating it yields CASSLGTNGNEQFF.

The chain uses TRBV4-1 and TRBJ1-3; possible D gene TRBD1, 6 bases. Trimming removed 4 bases from V and 7 bases from J, with 20 bases in between. CDR3 length equals 16 residues. CDR1 and CDR2 (germline): MGHRA, YSYEKL. The CDR3 loop reads CASSPLATGTRNTIYF. For the CDR3, the DNA is TGCGCCAGCAGCCCCCTTGCTACAGGGACCCGGAACACCATATATTTT.

The J gene is TRBJ2-2, the V gene TRBV6-6; TRBD2 is a possible D gene (6 bases). The germline gives CDR1 MNHNY, CDR2 SVGAGI (reference sequence). The CDR3 is 15 residues long. Between the trimmed V and J ends, which lost 2 bases and 7 bases, there was a span of 14 bases. CDR3 region: CASSYVAGRNGELFF. The DNA of the CDR3 is TGTGCCAGCAGTTACGTTGCAGGGAGGAACGGGGAGCTGTTTTTT.

This clone was detected only once. The V call is TRBV7-3, the J call TRBJ1-1; 8 bases fit TRBD1. Germline lookup yields CDR1 SGHTA and CDR2 FQGTGA. The CDR3 length is 13 residues. The trim removed 2 bases at V and 4 bases at J, leaving 0 bases unmatched. The chain's CDR3 is CASSLQGATEAFF. For the CDR3, the DNA is TGTGCCAGCAGCTTACAGGGGGCCACTGAAGCTTTCTTT. Variable domain in full (rest from reference TRBV7-3 and TRBJ1-1): GAGVSQTPSNKVTEKGKYVELRCDPISGHTALYWYRQSLGQGPEFLIYFQGTGAADDSGLPNDRFFAVRPEGSVSTLKIQRTERGDSAVYLCASSLQGATEAFFGQGTRLTVV.

The V and J genes are TRBV9 and TRBJ1-6, with TRBD1 as a possible D gene (6 bases). Per germline, CDR1 SGDLS and CDR2 YYNGEE. The CDR3 loop spans 16 amino acids. V was trimmed by 0 bases and J by 0 bases, leaving 7 bases between them. The CDR3 DNA sequence: TGTGCCAGCAGCGTAGGGACAGCCTCCTATAATTCACCCCTCCACTTT. It codes for CASSVGTASYNSPLHF.

The J gene is TRBJ1-5, the V gene TRBV28; 10 bases line up with TRBD1. Germline-derived CDR1 and CDR2 are MDHEN and SYDVKM. J was trimmed by 4 bases and V by 8 bases; bases with no gene match: 8. CDR3 length equals 15 residues. The CDR3 DNA is TGTGCCAGCTCCGGGACAGGGGAACGGAATCAGCCCCAGCATTTT. The encoded protein is CASSGTGERNQPQHF.

A single count supports this clone. The rearrangement joins TRBV14 to TRBJ1-2; D remains ambiguous. The CDR3 consists of 14 residues. V lost 4 bases and J 4 bases, leaving 13 bases between the germline ends. The germline V gene has CDR1 SGHDN and CDR2 FVKESK. The CDR3 is CASSPPRLGYGYTF. CDR3 in DNA: TGTGCCAGCAGCCCCCCCCGGTTGGGCTATGGCTACACCTTC.

This chain connects TRBV30 to TRBJ2-3, with D unresolved. From germline, CDR1 is GTSNPN and CDR2 SVGIG (reference sequence). Trimming stripped 1 base from V and 1 base from J, with 12 bases between. This CDR3 comprises 15 residues. The DNA of the CDR3 is TGTGCCTGGAGTGCAGGTAATAGGGGCACAGATACGCAGTATTTT. This encodes CAWSAGNRGTDTQYF.

The chain links TRBV19 to TRBJ2-5; 10 bases are a match to TRBD2. The junction had 0 bases not matched to a gene; V was cut back by 3 bases and J by 2 bases. Germline values: CDR1 LNHDA, CDR2 SQIVND (reference sequence). This CDR3 has 14 residues. In DNA form, the CDR3 reads TGTGCCAGTAGTATTAGCGGGGGGCAAGAGACCCAGTACTTC. It translates to CASSISGGQETQYF.

The chain uses TRBV6-5 and TRBJ1-6, with a possible D match to TRBD1 (5 bases). The CDR3 length is 15 residues. The V gene lost 5 bases and the J gene lost 8 bases, with 16 bases spanning the gap. Germline V CDR1 and CDR2: MNHEY, SVGAGI. The CDR3: CASSTGPRWDSPLHF. In DNA form, the CDR3 reads TGTGCCAGCAGTACAGGACCCCGGTGGGATTCACCCCTCCACTTT.

The gene calls are TRBV11-2 and TRBJ2-5, with TRBD2 as a possible D gene (6 bases). The CDR3 covers 14 residues. The germline V and J ends were trimmed by 5 bases and 1 base, with 11 bases remaining between them. Per germline, CDR1 SGHAT and CDR2 FQNNGV. This CDR3 is CASSGTEVQETQYF. The CDR3 region has the DNA TGTGCCAGCAGCGGGACTGAAGTCCAAGAGACCCAGTACTTC.

The chain links TRBV11-2 to TRBJ1-2; D may be TRBD1 (5 bases). CDR1 SGHAT and CDR2 FQNNGV come from the germline V gene. This CDR3 contains 13 residues. V was trimmed by 3 bases and J by 5 bases, leaving 10 bases between them. The CDR3 region is CASSFGQGYGYTF. The CDR3 DNA reads TGTGCCAGCAGCTTCGGCCAGGGTTATGGCTACACCTTC. The full variable domain, with the rest looked up from reference TRBV11-2 and TRBJ1-2, is EAGVAQSPRYKIIEKRQSVAFWCNPISGHATLYWYQQILGQGPKLLIQFQNNGVVDDSQLPKDRFSAERLKGVDSTLKIQPAKLEDSAVYLCASSFGQGYGYTFGSGTRLTVV.

This clone was counted a single time. The chain couples TRBV5-1 to TRBJ2-7; 7 bases map to TRBD2. The CDR3 is 15 residues long. Per germline, CDR1 SGHRS and CDR2 YFSETQ. With 4 bases clipped from V and 3 bases from J, the junction kept 10 bases outside the gene matches. The CDR3 region has the DNA TGCGCCAGCAGCCTCCTGGCGGGGGTACTCTACGAGCAGTACTTC. This translates into CASSLLAGVLYEQYF.

The table lists this clone with a few counts. The rearrangement links TRBV27 to TRBJ1-2, with D perhaps matching TRBD1 (5 bases). The CDR3 has 13 residues. The germline V and J ends were trimmed by 5 bases and 4 bases, with 11 bases remaining between them. CDR1 MNHEY and CDR2 SMNVEV come from the germline V gene (reference sequence). The CDR3 nucleotides read TGTGCCAGCAGTCCTGGACACTTCTATGGCTACACCTTC. Encoded protein: CASSPGHFYGYTF.

The rearrangement links TRBV7-9 to TRBJ1-1; 10 bases are shared with TRBD1. From germline, CDR1 is SEHNR and CDR2 FQNEAQ (reference sequence). The ends lost 5 bases at V and 4 bases at J; junction bases unmatched: 7. This CDR3 has 15 amino acids. Here the CDR3 DNA reads TGTGCCAGCAGCGCCGACAGGGGGCTAGGCACTGAAGCTTTCTTT. It specifies CASSADRGLGTEAFF.

This chain joins TRBV7-9 and TRBJ2-1; D perhaps matches TRBD1 (6 bases). Trimming pared 3 bases from V and 7 bases from J, leaving 13 bases between. Per the germline V gene, CDR1 is SEHNR and CDR2 is FQNEAQ (reference sequence). This CDR3 contains 14 residues. The CDR3 sequence: CASSLLVGGNEQFF. CDR3 nucleotide sequence: TGTGCCAGCAGCTTGTTAGTAGGGGGTAATGAGCAGTTCTTC.

The chain combines TRBV5-6 with TRBJ2-3, with D possibly being TRBD1 (7 bases). The V end lost 0 bases, the J end lost 4 bases, and 12 bases lay between the germline ends. Per germline, CDR1 SGHDT and CDR2 YYEEEE. The CDR3 is 15 amino acids. Written as DNA, the CDR3 is TGTGCCAGCAGCTTGGGGCAGGGGGGCGCAGATACGCAGTATTTT. The encoded protein is CASSLGQGGADTQYF.

Only one count was recorded for this clone. This chain uses TRBV28 with TRBJ1-4; tentative D call: TRBD1 (6 bases). This CDR3 is 18 amino acids long. V dropped 4 bases and J dropped 5 bases, with 23 bases sitting between them. Germline-derived CDR1 and CDR2 are MDHEN and SYDVKM. DNA of the CDR3: TGTGCCAGCAGTTACCCAACCCTCCAACAGGGAGGAAATGAAAAACTGTTTTTT. Translated, it gives CASSYPTLQQGGNEKLFF.

V gene TRBV19 combines with J gene TRBJ2-2, with a possible D match to TRBD1 (6 bases). CDR3 size: 14 residues. The V end lost 6 bases, the J end lost 3 bases, and 11 bases lay between the germline ends. Per the germline V gene, CDR1 is LNHDA and CDR2 is SQIVND (reference sequence). CDR3 amino acids: CASSPGAYTGELFF. DNA of the CDR3: TGTGCCAGTAGCCCAGGGGCGTACACCGGGGAGCTGTTTTTT.

The chain links TRBV27 to TRBJ2-3, with 10 bases fitting TRBD2. The V gene end was trimmed by 7 bases and the J gene end by 7 bases; junction bases not matched to a gene: 11. CDR1 and CDR2 from the germline V gene are MNHEY and SMNVEV (reference sequence). The CDR3 totals 15 residues. CDR3 DNA sequence: TGTGCCAGCACCCTTTCAGCGGGGGGGCCGTATACGCAGTATTTT. Protein sequence: CASTLSAGGPYTQYF.

This chain connects TRBV9 to TRBJ2-5, with 10 bases aligning to TRBD2. This CDR3 has 14 amino acids. V shed 3 bases, J shed 5 bases, and the junction held 4 bases outside the gene matches. Germline V gene data show CDR1 as SGDLS and CDR2 as YYNGEE. For the CDR3, the DNA is TGTGCCAGCAGCGCCAGCGGGGGGGCGGAGACCCAGTACTTC. Its translation is CASSASGGAETQYF.